These T cell receptor beta chains were read from a single sample in a study of cytomegalovirus exposure and HLA in healthy donors. The data were produced by immunoSEQ multiplex PCR, yet TCRdb's version contains in-frame clones alone and is incomplete. The sample carries 150,000 or so clones, roughly nine tenths recorded once. The sequencing sample was made of PBMCs. The origin of the receptors is a man aged 18 to 29 in good health and CMV-seropositive. CDR3s include the opening cysteine and the closing phenylalanine or tryptophan. The D gene is left open where the match is weak. Some rows have no size entry. The others give once, few or many, or a class for an expanded clone.

clone_size,j_call,d_call,v_call,cdr3_aa,cdr3_nt
-,TRBJ2-2,-,TRBV28,CASSPWTIPPSVFF,TGTGCCAGCAGTCCCTGGACTATCCCTCCATCGGTGTTTTTT
-,TRBJ1-4,-,TRBV6-1,CASSPTFNEKLFF,TGTGCCAGCAGTCCTACCTTCAATGAAAAACTGTTTTTT
-,TRBJ1-1,TRBD1,TRBV29-1,CSGRQGAVAEAFF,TGCAGCGGCAGACAGGGGGCGGTTGCTGAAGCTTTCTTT
once,TRBJ1-2,-,TRBV4-3,CASSQDQGHGYTF,TGCGCCAGCAGCCAAGACCAGGGCCATGGCTACACCTTC
-,TRBJ1-4,-,TRBV5-1,CASSLDLAYEKLFF,TGCGCCAGCAGCTTGGATTTGGCATATGAAAAACTGTTTTTT
-,TRBJ2-3,TRBD2,TRBV7-2,CASSKLAGGFGDTQYF,TGTGCCAGCAGCAAACTAGCGGGGGGTTTCGGGGATACGCAGTATTTT
-,TRBJ2-5,TRBD2,TRBV28,CASSSPVASGRQETQYF,TGTGCCAGCAGTTCCCCCGTGGCTAGCGGGAGGCAAGAGACCCAGTACTTC
-,TRBJ2-7,TRBD1,TRBV9,CASSVAGTGESYEQYF,TGTGCCAGCAGCGTAGCCGGGACAGGGGAGTCTTACGAGCAGTACTTC
-,TRBJ2-1,-,TRBV6-5,CASSGTSADEQFF,TGTGCCAGCAGCGGGACATCGGCCGATGAGCAGTTCTTC
-,TRBJ2-7,TRBD1,TRBV5-1,CASSWDRGREQYF,TGCGCCAGCAGCTGGGACAGGGGCCGAGAGCAGTACTTC
-,TRBJ1-2,-,TRBV6-1,CASTPGANYGYTF,TGTGCCAGCACGCCGGGAGCTAACTATGGCTACACCTTC
-,TRBJ2-7,-,TRBV10-3,CAILRSGEQYF,TGTGCCATACTTCGAAGCGGGGAGCAGTACTTC
-,TRBJ1-2,-,TRBV4-3,CASSQNRGVYGYTF,TGCGCCAGCAGCCAAAATCGAGGCGTCTATGGCTACACCTTC
-,TRBJ2-7,-,TRBV29-1,CSVELDSSYEQYF,TGCAGCGTTGAACTCGACTCTTCCTACGAGCAGTACTTC
-,TRBJ2-3,-,TRBV4-3,CASSQDISTDTQYF,TGCGCCAGCAGCCAAGATATAAGCACAGATACGCAGTATTTT
-,TRBJ1-2,-,TRBV7-3,CASSPQGYTF,TGTGCCAGCAGCCCCCAGGGCTACACCTTC
-,TRBJ1-3,-,TRBV9,CASSEQGGNTIYF,TGTGCCAGCAGCGAGCAGGGAGGAAACACCATATATTTT
once,TRBJ2-1,-,TRBV6-6,CASSPDRDNEQFF,TGTGCCAGCAGCCCGGACAGAGACAATGAGCAGTTCTTC
-,TRBJ2-7,TRBD1,TRBV13,CASSPGQGYEQYF,TGTGCCAGCAGCCCCGGACAGGGCTACGAGCAGTACTTC
-,TRBJ2-3,-,TRBV2,CASSVVGDTDTQYF,TGTGCCAGCAGTGTAGTCGGGGACACAGATACGCAGTATTTT
-,TRBJ1-2,-,TRBV2,CASSPSGDYGYTF,TGTGCCAGCAGTCCGTCAGGGGACTATGGCTACACCTTC
-,TRBJ2-7,TRBD1,TRBV9,CASSLGQGIYEQYF,TGTGCCAGCAGCCTGGGACAGGGTATCTACGAGCAGTACTTC
few,TRBJ1-2,-,TRBV28,CASSLTGRDIYGYTF,TGTGCCAGCAGTTTAACAGGGAGGGACATATATGGCTACACCTTC
once,TRBJ2-5,-,TRBV5-4,CASSPRIGSSGQETQYF,TGTGCCAGCAGCCCCAGGATAGGTTCAAGCGGCCAAGAGACCCAGTACTTC
once,TRBJ2-5,-,TRBV5-6,CASSLLMRHPETQYF,TGTGCCAGCAGCTTATTAATGCGACATCCAGAGACCCAGTACTTC
-,TRBJ1-2,-,TRBV25-1,CASTRTAIEGGGYTF,TGTGCCAGCACCCGAACCGCAATAGAGGGAGGGGGCTACACCTTC
-,TRBJ2-5,-,TRBV4-2,CASSQSGTHQETQYF,TGTGCCAGCAGCCAGTCCGGGACTCACCAAGAGACCCAGTACTTC
-,TRBJ2-1,-,TRBV19,CASSPGLGLMMQFF,TGTGCCAGCTCCCCAGGGCTAGGGTTGATGATGCAGTTCTTC
-,TRBJ2-1,-,TRBV9,CASSGSGSPSSYNEQFF,TGTGCCAGCAGCGGGTCCGGGAGCCCGAGCTCCTACAATGAGCAGTTCTTC
-,TRBJ1-1,-,TRBV5-4,CASSSGGYNTEAFF,TGTGCCAGCAGCTCCGGCGGATACAACACTGAAGCTTTCTTT
-,TRBJ1-3,-,TRBV7-2,CASSKEAGNTIYF,TGTGCCAGCAGCAAGGAGGCTGGAAACACCATATATTTT
-,TRBJ1-4,-,TRBV21-1,CASSRSGGGGGEKLFF,TGTGCCAGCAGCCGATCGGGTGGGGGGGGCGGCGAAAAACTGTTTTTT
-,TRBJ2-1,-,TRBV30,CAWSVDSVNEQFF,TGTGCCTGGAGTGTGGACAGTGTCAATGAGCAGTTCTTC
-,TRBJ2-1,TRBD2,TRBV7-9,CASSLDRTSGADNEQFF,TGTGCCAGCAGCTTAGATCGGACTAGCGGGGCCGACAATGAGCAGTTCTTC
-,TRBJ2-7,-,TRBV14,CASSRMSTAYEQYF,TGTGCCAGCAGCCGCATGAGTACCGCCTACGAGCAGTACTTC
few,TRBJ1-6,-,TRBV30,CAWSVHLFENSPLHF,TGTGCCTGGAGTGTTCACCTGTTTGAGAATTCACCCCTCCACTTT
-,TRBJ1-6,-,TRBV5-4,CASSLSWQDSYNSPLHF,TGTGCCAGCAGCTTGTCCTGGCAGGATTCCTATAATTCACCCCTCCACTTT
-,TRBJ1-6,TRBD1,TRBV13,CASSLHTGTENSPLHF,TGTGCCAGCAGCCTCCATACCGGGACAGAGAATTCACCCCTCCACTTT
-,TRBJ2-5,-,TRBV5-4,CASSLETGIGAQYF,TGTGCCAGCAGCTTGGAAACTGGTATAGGAGCCCAGTACTTC
-,TRBJ2-3,TRBD1,TRBV4-1,CASSPRGRESTDTQYF,TGCGCCAGCAGCCCAAGGGGGCGAGAGAGCACAGATACGCAGTATTTT
once,TRBJ2-7,TRBD2,TRBV5-4,CASSLGSGRDPEQYF,TGTGCCAGCAGCTTGGGCAGCGGGAGGGATCCCGAGCAGTACTTC
-,TRBJ1-2,-,TRBV29-1,CSIRDMVRSGYTF,TGCAGCATCCGGGACATGGTTCGGAGTGGCTACACCTTC